This TCR beta chain was profiled in a study of T cells after yellow fever vaccination. Study context: Low-cell-number fractions were prepared with SMART-Seq v4 Ultra Low Input.

The TCR cDNA carried a universal primer site and UMIs from 5'RACE template switching. TCRdb re-analysed the 5' RACE reads in MiXCR, keeping a single row per CDR3 protein. The sample lists 450,000 to 550,000 distinct CDR3 sequences; roughly 22% were seen once. The CDR3 spans 11 residues. V dropped 7 bases and J dropped 7 bases, with 10 bases sitting between them. Regarding the study as a whole: A secondary response was less intense yet reached its peak sooner, at day 5 versus 15. Post-booster repertoires again held most primary-vaccination clones (around 95% CD4, just under 90% CD8).

This clonotype was recorded a few times. Its target is not known. The sample consisted of PBMCs, taken roughly 20 days after the first yellow fever vaccination. This TCR was recovered from a young man who received the YFV17D yellow fever vaccine. The genes are TRBV12-3 or TRBV12-4 and TRBJ2-5, with D possibly matching TRBD2 (6 bases). CDR3 DNA: TGTGCCAGCACCGCGGGATGGACCCAGTACTTC. Translated: CASTAGWTQYF.